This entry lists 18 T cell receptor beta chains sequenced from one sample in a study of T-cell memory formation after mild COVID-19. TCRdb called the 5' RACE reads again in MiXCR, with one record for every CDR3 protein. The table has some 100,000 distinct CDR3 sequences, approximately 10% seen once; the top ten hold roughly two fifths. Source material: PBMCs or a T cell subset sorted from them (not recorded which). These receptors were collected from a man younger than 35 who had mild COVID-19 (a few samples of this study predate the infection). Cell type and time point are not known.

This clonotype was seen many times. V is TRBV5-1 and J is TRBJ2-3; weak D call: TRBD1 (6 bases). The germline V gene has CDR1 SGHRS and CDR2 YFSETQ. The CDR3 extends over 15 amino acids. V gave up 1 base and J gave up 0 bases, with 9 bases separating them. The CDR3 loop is CASSLRTDSTDTQYF. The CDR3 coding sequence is TGCGCCAGCAGCTTGAGGACAGATAGCACAGATACGCAGTATTTT.

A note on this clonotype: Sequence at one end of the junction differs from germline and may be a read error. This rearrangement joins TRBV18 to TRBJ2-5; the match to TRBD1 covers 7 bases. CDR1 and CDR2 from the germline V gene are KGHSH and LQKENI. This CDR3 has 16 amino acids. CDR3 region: CASSPQGATYQETQHF. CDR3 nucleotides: TGTGCCAGCTCACCACAGGGGGCGACGTACCAAGAGACCCAGCACTTC.

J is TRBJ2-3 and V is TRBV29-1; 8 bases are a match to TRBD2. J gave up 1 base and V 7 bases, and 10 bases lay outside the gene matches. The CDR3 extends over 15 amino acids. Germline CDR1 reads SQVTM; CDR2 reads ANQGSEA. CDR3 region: CSAIWRGEGTDTQYF. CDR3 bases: TGCAGCGCCATATGGCGGGGGGAAGGCACAGATACGCAGTATTTT.

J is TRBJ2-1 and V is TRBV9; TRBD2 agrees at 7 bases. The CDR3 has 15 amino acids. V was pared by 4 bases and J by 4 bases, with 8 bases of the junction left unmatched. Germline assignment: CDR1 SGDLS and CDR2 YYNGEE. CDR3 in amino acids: CASSTRGDLYNEQFF. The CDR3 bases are TGTGCCAGCAGCACCCGGGGGGACCTTTACAATGAGCAGTTCTTC.

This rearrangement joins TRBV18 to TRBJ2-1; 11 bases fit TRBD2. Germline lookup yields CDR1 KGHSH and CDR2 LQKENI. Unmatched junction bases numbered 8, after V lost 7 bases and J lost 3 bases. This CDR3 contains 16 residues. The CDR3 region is CASCPRTSGYYNEQFF. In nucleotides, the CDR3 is TGTGCCAGCTGCCCACGGACTAGCGGGTACTACAATGAGCAGTTCTTC.

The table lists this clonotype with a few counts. CDR3 nucleotide sequence: TGTGCCAGCAGCGTAGAAGGGACCGGGGAGCTGTTTTTT. Its translation is CASSVEGTGELFF. The rearrangement uses TRBV9 and TRBJ2-2; D uncertain. There are 13 residues in the CDR3. Germline assignment: CDR1 SGDLS and CDR2 YYNGEE. Trimming cost V 0 bases and J 5 bases, with 5 bases left between them. Full variable domain (remainder filled in from reference TRBV9 and TRBJ2-2): DSGVTQTPKHLITATGQRVTLRCSPRSGDLSVYWYQQSLDQGLQFLIQYYNGEERAKGNILERFSAQQFPDLHSELNLSSLELGDSALYFCASSVEGTGELFFGEGSRLTVL.

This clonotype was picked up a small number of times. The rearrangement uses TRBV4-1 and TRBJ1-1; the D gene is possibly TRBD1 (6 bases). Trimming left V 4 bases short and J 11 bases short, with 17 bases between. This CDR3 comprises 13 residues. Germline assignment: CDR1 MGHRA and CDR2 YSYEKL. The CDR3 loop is CASSPRQEGRAFF. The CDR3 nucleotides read TGCGCCAGCAGCCCCAGACAGGAAGGTCGTGCTTTCTTT.

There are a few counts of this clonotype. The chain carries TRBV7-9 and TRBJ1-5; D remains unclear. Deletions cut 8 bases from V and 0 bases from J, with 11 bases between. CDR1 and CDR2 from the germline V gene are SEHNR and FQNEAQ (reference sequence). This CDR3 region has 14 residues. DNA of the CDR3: TGTGCCAGCGGAGGAGGTTATAGCAATCAGCCCCAGCATTTT. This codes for CASGGGYSNQPQHF.

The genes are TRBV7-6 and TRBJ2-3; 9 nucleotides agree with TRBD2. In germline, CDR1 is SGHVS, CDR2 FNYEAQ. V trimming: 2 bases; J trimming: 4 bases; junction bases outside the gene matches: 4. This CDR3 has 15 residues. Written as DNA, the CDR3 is TGTGCCAGCAGCTTACTAGCGGGGCCCGCAGATACGCAGTATTTT. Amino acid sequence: CASSLLAGPADTQYF.

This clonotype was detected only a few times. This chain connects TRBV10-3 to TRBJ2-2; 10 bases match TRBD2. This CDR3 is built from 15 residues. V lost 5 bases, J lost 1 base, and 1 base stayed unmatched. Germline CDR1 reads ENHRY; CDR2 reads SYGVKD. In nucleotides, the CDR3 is TGTGCCATCAGTCGACTAGCGGGGAACACCGGGGAGCTGTTTTTT. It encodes CAISRLAGNTGELFF.

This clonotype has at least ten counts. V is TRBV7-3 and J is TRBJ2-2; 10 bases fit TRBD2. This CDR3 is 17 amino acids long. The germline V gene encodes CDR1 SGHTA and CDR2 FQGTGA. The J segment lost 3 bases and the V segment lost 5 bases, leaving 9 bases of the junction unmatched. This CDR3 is CASSTSGTSVYTGELFF. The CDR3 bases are TGTGCCAGCAGCACCTCCGGGACTAGCGTTTACACCGGGGAGCTGTTTTTT.

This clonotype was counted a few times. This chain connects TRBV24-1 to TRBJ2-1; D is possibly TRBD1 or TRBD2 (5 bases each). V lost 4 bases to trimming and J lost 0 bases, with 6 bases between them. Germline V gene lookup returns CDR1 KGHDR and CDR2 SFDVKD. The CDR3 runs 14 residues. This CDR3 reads CATSDGTSYNEQFF. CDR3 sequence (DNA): TGTGCCACCAGTGACGGGACCTCCTACAATGAGCAGTTCTTC.

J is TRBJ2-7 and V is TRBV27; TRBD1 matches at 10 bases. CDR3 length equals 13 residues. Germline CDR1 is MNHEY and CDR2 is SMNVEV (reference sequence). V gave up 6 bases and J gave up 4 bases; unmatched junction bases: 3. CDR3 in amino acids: CASRRTGGYEQYF. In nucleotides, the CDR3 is TGTGCCAGCAGAAGGACAGGGGGGTACGAGCAGTACTTC.

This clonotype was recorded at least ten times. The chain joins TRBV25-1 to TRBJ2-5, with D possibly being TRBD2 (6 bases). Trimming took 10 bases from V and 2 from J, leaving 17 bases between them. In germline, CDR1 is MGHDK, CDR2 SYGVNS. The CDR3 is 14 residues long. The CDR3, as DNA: TGTGCCACCAGAACACGGGGGTTACAAGAGACCCAGTACTTC. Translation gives CATRTRGLQETQYF.

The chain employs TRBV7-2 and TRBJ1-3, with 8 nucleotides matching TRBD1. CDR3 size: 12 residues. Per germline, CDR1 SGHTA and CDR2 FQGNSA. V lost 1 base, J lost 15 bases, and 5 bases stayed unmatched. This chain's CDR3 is CASSLGDRLGYF. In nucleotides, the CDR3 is TGTGCCAGCAGCTTAGGGGACAGGCTGGGATATTTT.

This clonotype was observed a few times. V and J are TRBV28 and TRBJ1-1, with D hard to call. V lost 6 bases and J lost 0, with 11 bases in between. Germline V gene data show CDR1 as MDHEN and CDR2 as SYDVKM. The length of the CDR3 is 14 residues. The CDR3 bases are TGTGCCAGCAGAAACGACCGAATGAACACTGAAGCTTTCTTT. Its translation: CASRNDRMNTEAFF.

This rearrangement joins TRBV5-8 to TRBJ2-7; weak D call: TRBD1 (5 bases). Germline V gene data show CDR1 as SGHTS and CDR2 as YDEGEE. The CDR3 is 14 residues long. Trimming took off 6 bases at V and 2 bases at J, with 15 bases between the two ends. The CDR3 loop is CASTYRTRAYEQYF. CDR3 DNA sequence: TGTGCCAGCACCTACCGGACACGAGCCTACGAGCAGTACTTC.

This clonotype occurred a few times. The CDR3 reads CASSLELDSSDTQYF. Here the CDR3 DNA reads TGTGCCAGCAGCTTAGAACTAGATTCCTCAGATACGCAGTATTTT. The rearrangement links TRBV7-9 to TRBJ2-3; tentatively, D is TRBD2 (5 bases). V was cut by 1 base and J by 4 bases, with 12 bases left in between. The V gene's germline CDR1 is SEHNR and CDR2 FQNEAQ (reference sequence). The CDR3 has 15 residues.